The rows below give T cell receptor beta chains drawn from one sample of a study of vaccination and CD4 T cells after COVID-19. TCRdb independently ran MiXCR on the PCR reads; one entry per CDR3 protein. The repertoire includes approximately 17,000 distinct CDR3 sequences, 60% to 75% of them detected once, and roughly 1.1% sits in the top ten. The source material was CD4+ T cells from blood, sampled after SARS-CoV-2 vaccination. All receptors derive from a human donor who had recovered from COVID-19. The CDR3 runs from the conserved cysteine through the conserved F or W. D genes are given only for firm matches. Not every row has a clone size; where given, it reads once, few, many or a size class.

d_gene,abundance,v_gene,j_gene,CDR3aa,CDR3nt
NA,NA,TRBV19,TRBJ2-5,CASSPGPPPETQYF,TGTGCCAGTAGCCCGGGGCCGCCCCCAGAGACCCAGTACTTC
NA,NA,TRBV10-3,TRBJ2-5,CAISARGGQETQYF,TGTGCCATCAGTGCCCGAGGAGGCCAAGAGACCCAGTACTTC
NA,NA,TRBV21-1,TRBJ1-5,CASSKAGSTHTNQPQHF,TGTGCCAGCAGCAAAGCCGGTTCCACTCATACTAATCAGCCCCAGCATTTT
TRBD1,NA,TRBV12-3/TRBV12-4,TRBJ1-1,CASSSGTGRGGLEAFF,TGTGCCAGCAGCTCCGGGACAGGGCGAGGAGGGCTTGAAGCTTTCTTT
NA,few,TRBV10-3,TRBJ1-6,CAISEAAGTSYNSPLHF,TGTGCCATCAGTGAGGCTGCTGGGACCTCCTATAATTCACCCCTCCACTTT
NA,NA,TRBV5-1,TRBJ1-6,CASSPRYENSPLHF,TGCGCCAGCAGCCCGCGATATGAGAATTCACCCCTCCACTTT
TRBD1,NA,TRBV2,TRBJ2-7,CAGKYRGDSYEQYF,TGTGCCGGCAAATACAGGGGAGACTCCTACGAGCAGTACTTC
TRBD1,few,TRBV7-6,TRBJ1-1,CASSFGQGMNTEAFF,TGTGCCAGCAGCTTCGGACAGGGGATGAACACTGAAGCTTTCTTT
NA,NA,TRBV7-8,TRBJ2-6,CASSGTGANVLTF,TGTGCCAGCTCCGGGACTGGGGCCAACGTCCTGACTTTC
TRBD2,NA,TRBV7-3,TRBJ2-1,CASSYSSGAYNEQFF,TGTGCCAGCAGCTACTCTAGCGGGGCCTACAATGAGCAGTTCTTC
NA,NA,TRBV12-3/TRBV12-4,TRBJ2-5,CASSLVPHVAQEETQYF,TGTGCCAGCAGTTTAGTTCCCCATGTCGCCCAAGAAGAGACCCAGTACTTC
TRBD1,NA,TRBV28,TRBJ1-1,CASRYTGGLETEAFF,TGTGCCAGCAGGTACACAGGGGGATTGGAAACTGAAGCTTTCTTT
NA,once,TRBV7-3,TRBJ2-7,CASSLTGAPYEQYF,TGTGCCAGCAGCTTAACAGGGGCCCCCTACGAGCAGTACTTC
NA,NA,TRBV3-1,TRBJ1-1,CASSQARVATEAFF,TGTGCCAGCAGCCAAGCCAGGGTCGCCACTGAAGCTTTCTTT
TRBD2,NA,TRBV5-1,TRBJ2-5,CASSLLAGKETQYF,TGCGCCAGCAGTTTATTAGCGGGAAAGGAGACCCAGTACTTC
TRBD2,NA,TRBV6-5,TRBJ2-5,CASSYSASGRDGETQYF,TGTGCCAGCAGTTACTCGGCTAGCGGGAGGGATGGGGAGACCCAGTACTTC
NA,NA,TRBV28,TRBJ2-1,CASIGGFSSYNEQFF,TGTGCCAGCATTGGGGGGTTTAGCTCCTACAATGAGCAGTTCTTC
NA,few,TRBV28,TRBJ1-6,CASSFSLLNSPLHF,TGTGCCAGCAGTTTCTCACTTCTCAATTCACCCCTCCACTTT
TRBD2,few,TRBV20-1,TRBJ2-7,CSARQGRTSGSEQYF,TGCAGTGCTAGACAGGGTAGGACTAGCGGGAGTGAGCAGTACTTC
TRBD2,NA,TRBV6-1,TRBJ2-3,CASRATSGTDTQYF,TGTGCCAGCAGGGCAACTAGCGGCACAGATACGCAGTATTTT
NA,NA,TRBV10-3,TRBJ1-4,CAINQGPGEKLFF,TGTGCCATCAATCAGGGGCCTGGTGAAAAACTGTTTTTT
NA,few,TRBV27,TRBJ1-6,CASSFDRSSPLHF,TGTGCCAGCAGTTTCGACAGGAGCTCACCCCTCCACTTT
TRBD2,NA,TRBV7-2,TRBJ2-1,CASRRTSGVNEQFF,TGTGCCAGCAGGAGGACTAGCGGAGTCAATGAGCAGTTCTTC
NA,few,TRBV20-1,TRBJ2-2,CSAATNTGELFF,TGCAGTGCTGCTACGAACACCGGGGAGCTGTTTTTT
NA,NA,TRBV3-1,TRBJ2-5,CASSQLAETQYF,TGTGCCAGCAGCCAATTGGCGGAGACCCAGTACTTC
TRBD2,NA,TRBV7-2,TRBJ2-7,CASSLGLAGGVSYEQYF,TGTGCCAGCAGCCTAGGACTAGCGGGAGGGGTATCCTACGAGCAGTACTTC
TRBD1,once,TRBV7-2,TRBJ1-5,CASSSDRAQPQHF,TGTGCCAGCAGCTCCGACAGGGCCCAGCCCCAGCATTTT
TRBD1,NA,TRBV2,TRBJ2-5,CASSANRGAEETQYF,TGTGCCAGCAGTGCAAACAGGGGTGCTGAGGAGACCCAGTACTTC
NA,few,TRBV30,TRBJ1-6,CAWRSSYNSPLHF,TGTGCCTGGAGGAGCTCCTATAATTCACCCCTCCACTTT
NA,NA,TRBV6-4,TRBJ1-3,CASRGQFPHSGNTIYF,TGTGCCAGCAGAGGACAGTTCCCCCACTCTGGAAACACCATATATTTT
TRBD1,NA,TRBV4-2,TRBJ2-7,CASSYDRDYEQYF,TGTGCCAGCAGCTATGACAGGGACTACGAGCAGTACTTC